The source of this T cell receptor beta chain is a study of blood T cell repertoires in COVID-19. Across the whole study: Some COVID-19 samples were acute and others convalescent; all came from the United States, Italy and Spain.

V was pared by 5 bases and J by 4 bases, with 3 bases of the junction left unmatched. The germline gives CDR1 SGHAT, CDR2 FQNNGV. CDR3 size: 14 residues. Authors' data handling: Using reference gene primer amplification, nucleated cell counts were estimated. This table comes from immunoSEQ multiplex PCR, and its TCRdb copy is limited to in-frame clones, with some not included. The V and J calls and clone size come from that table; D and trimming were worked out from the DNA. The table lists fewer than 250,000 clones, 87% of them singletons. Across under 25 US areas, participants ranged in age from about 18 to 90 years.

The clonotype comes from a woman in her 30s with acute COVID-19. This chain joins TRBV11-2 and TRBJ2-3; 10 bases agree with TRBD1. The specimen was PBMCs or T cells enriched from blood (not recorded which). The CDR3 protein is CASSLDRGPDTQYF. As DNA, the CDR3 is TGTGCCAGCAGCCTCGACAGGGGGCCAGATACGCAGTATTTT. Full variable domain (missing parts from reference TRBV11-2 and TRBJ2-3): EAGVAQSPRYKIIEKRQSVAFWCNPISGHATLYWYQQILGQGPKLLIQFQNNGVVDDSQLPKDRFSAERLKGVDSTLKIQPAKLEDSAVYLCASSLDRGPDTQYFGPGTRLTVL.